The T cell receptor beta chain described here comes from a study of human T cells and chemical hapten exposure. Study as a whole: 2% DPC applied to a 2 cm by 2 cm arm area sensitized donors.

The time point denotes: patch test 2, 6 weeks after DPC sensitization. This sample's treatment: therapeutic diphenylcyclopropenone sensitization with weekly scalp DPC. The germline CDR1 and CDR2 sequences are SGHTA and FQGTGA. The CDR3 is made up of 14 amino acids. V lost 5 bases, J lost 2 bases, and 11 bases lay in between. Findings and limits, study-wide: Donors had alopecia, so their immune response may differ from healthy people's. The count of PT1 expanded TCRs correlated positively with patch test score.

This clonotype showed up just a few times. Its matching antigen is unknown. TCRdb itself ran the RACE reads through MiXCR, one entry per CDR3 protein. The top ten hold 1.5% to 2% of the sample, which has fewer than 85,000 distinct CDR3 sequences, around a tenth seen once. V is TRBV7-3 and J is TRBJ2-3; a possible D gene is TRBD1 (6 bases). The sample consisted of whole blood, taken in connection with sensitization to the hapten diphenylcyclopropenone (DPC). This TCR was sampled from a man aged 18 to 30 with alopecia areata. Some clones in this sample may be carry-over from other donors' samples. The CDR3 nucleotides are TGTGCCAGCAGCCCAGACAGGCACACAGATACGCAGTATTTT. It codes for CASSPDRHTDTQYF. Combining the CDR3 with reference TRBV7-3 and TRBJ2-3 gives the whole variable domain GAGVSQTPSNKVTEKGKYVELRCDPISGHTALYWYRQSLGQGPEFLIYFQGTGAADDSGLPNDRFFAVRPEGSVSTLKIQRTERGDSAVYLCASSPDRHTDTQYFGPGTRLTVL.